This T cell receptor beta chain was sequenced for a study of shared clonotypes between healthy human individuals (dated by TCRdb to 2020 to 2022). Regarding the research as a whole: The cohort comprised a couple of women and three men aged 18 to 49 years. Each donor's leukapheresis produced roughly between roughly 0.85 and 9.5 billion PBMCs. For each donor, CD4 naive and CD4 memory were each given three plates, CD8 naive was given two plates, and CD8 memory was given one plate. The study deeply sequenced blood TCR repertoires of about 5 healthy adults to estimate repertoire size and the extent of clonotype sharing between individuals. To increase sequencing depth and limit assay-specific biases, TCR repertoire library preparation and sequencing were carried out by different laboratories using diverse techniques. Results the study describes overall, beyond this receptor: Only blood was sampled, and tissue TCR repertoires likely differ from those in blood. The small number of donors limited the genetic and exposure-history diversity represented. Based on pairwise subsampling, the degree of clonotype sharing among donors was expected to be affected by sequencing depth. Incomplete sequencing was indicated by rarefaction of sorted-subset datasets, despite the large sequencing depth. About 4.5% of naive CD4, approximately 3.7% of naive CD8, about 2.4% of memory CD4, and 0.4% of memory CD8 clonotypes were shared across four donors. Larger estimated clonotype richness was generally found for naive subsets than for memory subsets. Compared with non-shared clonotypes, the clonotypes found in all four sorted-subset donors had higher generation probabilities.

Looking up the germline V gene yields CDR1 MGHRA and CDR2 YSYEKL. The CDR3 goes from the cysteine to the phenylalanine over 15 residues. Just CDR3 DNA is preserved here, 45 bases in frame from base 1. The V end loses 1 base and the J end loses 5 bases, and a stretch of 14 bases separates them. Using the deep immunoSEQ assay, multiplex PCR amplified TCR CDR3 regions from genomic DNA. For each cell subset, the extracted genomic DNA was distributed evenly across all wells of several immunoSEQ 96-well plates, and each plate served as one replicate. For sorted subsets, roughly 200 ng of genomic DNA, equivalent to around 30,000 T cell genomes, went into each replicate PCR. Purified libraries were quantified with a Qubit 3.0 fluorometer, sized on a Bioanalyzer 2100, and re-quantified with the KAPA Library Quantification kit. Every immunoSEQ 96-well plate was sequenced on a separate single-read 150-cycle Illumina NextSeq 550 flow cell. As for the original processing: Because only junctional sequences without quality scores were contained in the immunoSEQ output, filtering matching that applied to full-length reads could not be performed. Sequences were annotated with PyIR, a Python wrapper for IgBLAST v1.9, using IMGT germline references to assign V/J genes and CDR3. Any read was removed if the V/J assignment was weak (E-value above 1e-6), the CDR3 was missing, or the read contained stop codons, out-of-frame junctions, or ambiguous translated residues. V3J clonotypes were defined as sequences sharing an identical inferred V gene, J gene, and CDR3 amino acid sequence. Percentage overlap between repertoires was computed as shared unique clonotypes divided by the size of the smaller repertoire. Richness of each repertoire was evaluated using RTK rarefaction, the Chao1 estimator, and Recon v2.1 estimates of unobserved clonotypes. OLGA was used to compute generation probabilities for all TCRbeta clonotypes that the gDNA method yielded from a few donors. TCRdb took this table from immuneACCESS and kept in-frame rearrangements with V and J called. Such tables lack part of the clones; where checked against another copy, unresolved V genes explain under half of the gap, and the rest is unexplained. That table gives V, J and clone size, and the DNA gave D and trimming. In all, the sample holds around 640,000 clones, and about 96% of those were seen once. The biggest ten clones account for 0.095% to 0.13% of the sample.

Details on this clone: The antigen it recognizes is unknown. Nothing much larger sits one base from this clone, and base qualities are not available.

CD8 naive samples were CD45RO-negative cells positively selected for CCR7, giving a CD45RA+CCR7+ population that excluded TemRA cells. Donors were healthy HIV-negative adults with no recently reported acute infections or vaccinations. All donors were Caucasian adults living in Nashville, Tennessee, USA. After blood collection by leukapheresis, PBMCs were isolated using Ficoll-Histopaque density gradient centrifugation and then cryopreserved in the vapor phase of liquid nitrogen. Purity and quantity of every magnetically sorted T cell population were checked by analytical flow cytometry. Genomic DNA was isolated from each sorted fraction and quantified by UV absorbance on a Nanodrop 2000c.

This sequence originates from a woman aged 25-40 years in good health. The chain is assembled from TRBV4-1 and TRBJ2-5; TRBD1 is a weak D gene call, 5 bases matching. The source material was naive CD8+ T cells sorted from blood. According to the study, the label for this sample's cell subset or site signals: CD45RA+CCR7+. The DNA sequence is TGCGCCAGCAGCCAAGTGAAGGGGCCTAGTGAGACCCAGTACTTC. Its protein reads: CASSQVKGPSETQYF.